This T cell receptor beta chain was recorded in a study of identical twins. This clonotype was seen at least ten times. Its matching antigen is unknown. V lost 4 bases and J lost 4; bases outside the gene matches: 7. CDR3 length equals 15 residues. All donors comprised healthy Caucasians. TCRdb independently ran MiXCR on the 5' RACE reads; one entry per CDR3 protein. The repertoire includes nearly 650,000 distinct CDR3 sequences, 7.1% of them detected once, and 1.5% to 2% sits in the top ten. Study observations and caveats: Modeled out-of-frame TCR alpha sharing in monozygotic twins fell below observed levels. Insertions ran lower in abundant cord blood beta clonotypes, though not in memory repertoires.

These data also featured in a second study, about yellow fever vaccine responses in identical twins.

Sequencing was performed on PBMCs. This chain uses TRBV12-3 or TRBV12-4 with TRBJ2-3, with 8 bases matching TRBD2. The clonotype originates from a young woman in good health. The CDR3 DNA follows: TGTGCCAGCAGTTCCGGGGGGGGGCCGGCAGATACGCAGTATTTT. Translated: CASSSGGGPADTQYF.